Following are 17 T cell receptor beta chains from one sample sequenced in a study of CD8 T cell repertoires and HIV-1 epitope variants. Assay used: immunoSEQ multiplex PCR; TCRdb lists only in-frame clones, some missing. The sample consists of approximately 4,200 clones, about 67% of them appearing once. Their antigens are not known. The sample comprised cultured CD8+ T cells derived from PBMCs. These receptors came from a male donor with HIV.

This clone was picked up a small number of times. The V and J genes are TRBV11-2 and TRBJ2-5; no clear D. CDR3 length: 11 residues. Looked up from germline, CDR1 is SGHAT and CDR2 is FQNNGV. The V end was cut by 4 bases, the J end by 1 base, with 1 base between. CDR3 sequence: CASSSQETQYF. The DNA of the CDR3 is TGTGCCAGCAGCTCCCAAGAGACCCAGTACTTC.

This clone appeared once. This chain joins TRBV7-8 and TRBJ2-6; maybe TRBD2 (6 bases). The CDR3 length is 18 residues. The ends were cut back, 1 base at V and 0 bases at J, with 13 bases in the middle. Germline values: CDR1 SGHVS, CDR2 FQNEAQ. CDR3 protein: CASSLVGLDFSGANVLTF. The CDR3 DNA reads as TGTGCCAGCAGCTTAGTGGGACTCGACTTCTCTGGGGCCAACGTCCTGACTTTC. Filled out from reference TRBV7-8 and TRBJ2-6, the complete variable domain reads GAGVSQSPRYKVAKRGQDVALRCDPISGHVSLFWYQQALGQGPEFLTYFQNEAQLDKSGLPSDRFFAERPEGSVSTLKIQRTQQEDSAVYLCASSLVGLDFSGANVLTFGAGSRLTVL.

Only a few counts were recorded for this clone. The rearrangement joins TRBV7-9 to TRBJ1-4; 7 positions agree with TRBD1. Germline V lookup: CDR1 SEHNR, CDR2 FQNEAQ (reference sequence). The CDR3 loop spans 13 amino acids. The junction had 3 bases not matched to a gene; V was cut back by 6 bases and J by 5 bases. The CDR3 sequence: CASRMTGNEKLFF. The DNA of the CDR3 is TGTGCCAGCAGAATGACAGGGAATGAAAAACTGTTTTTT. Looking up the rest from reference TRBV7-9 and TRBJ1-4 gives the full variable domain: DTGVSQNPRHKITKRGQNVTFRCDPISEHNRLYWYRQTLGQGPEFLTYFQNEAQLEKSRLLSDRFSAERPKGSFSTLEIQRTEQGDSAMYLCASRMTGNEKLFFGSGTQLSVL.

Only one count was recorded for this clone. The CDR3 sequence: CASSEMGETQYF. Here the CDR3 DNA reads TGTGCCAGCAGTGAGATGGGAGAGACCCAGTACTTC. V gene TRBV2 combines with J gene TRBJ2-5; D call uncertain. V was shortened by 3 bases and J by 4 bases, with 6 bases between the two germline ends. The CDR3 is made up of 12 amino acids. The germline CDR1 and CDR2 sequences are SNHLY and FYNNEI.

This chain joins TRBV13 and TRBJ2-7, with TRBD2 matching over 10 bases. J gave up 6 bases and V 3 bases, and 5 bases lay outside the gene matches. Per germline, CDR1 PRHDT and CDR2 FYEKMQ (reference sequence). The length of the CDR3 is 14 residues. CDR3 region: CASSFLAGVSEQYF. The CDR3 nucleotides are TGTGCCAGCAGCTTCCTAGCGGGAGTTTCCGAGCAGTACTTC.

The chain combines TRBV4-3 with TRBJ2-3, with D perhaps TRBD1 or TRBD2 (6 bases each). Germline CDR1 reads LGHNA; CDR2 reads YSLEER. V was shortened by 1 base and J by 2 bases, with 13 bases between the two germline ends. The CDR3 is 16 residues long. In DNA form, the CDR3 reads TGCGCCAGCAGCCAAGCTCCGGGGGCTTCCACAGATACGCAGTATTTT. This sequence encodes CASSQAPGASTDTQYF.

The chain links TRBV30 to TRBJ2-7; possibly TRBD1 for D (5 bases). Germline CDR1 reads GTSNPN; CDR2 reads SVGIG (reference sequence). This CDR3 is built from 12 residues. Trimming took off 6 bases at V and 7 bases at J, with 16 bases between the two ends. DNA for the CDR3: TGTGCCTGTTTTCAGATGTCAGGGGAGCAGTACTTC. Residues: CACFQMSGEQYF.

This clone came up once. The genes are TRBV5-1 and TRBJ2-7; 11 bases agree with TRBD1. Germline values: CDR1 SGHRS, CDR2 YFSETQ. The CDR3 covers 16 residues. J was trimmed by 6 bases and V by 0 bases; bases with no gene match: 8. CDR3 protein: CASSLDGDRGLGEQYF. The CDR3 DNA reads as TGCGCCAGCAGCTTGGATGGGGACAGGGGGTTGGGCGAGCAGTACTTC.

The chain has TRBV28 and TRBJ1-2; D not resolved. The CDR3 sequence is 15 residues long. With 2 bases removed from V and 0 bases from J, the gap between germline ends came to 10 bases. The V gene's germline CDR1 is MDHEN and CDR2 SYDVKM. The CDR3 DNA is TGTGCCAGCAGTTTAGTCACGGAGGCTAACTATGGCTACACCTTC. Protein sequence: CASSLVTEANYGYTF.

The CDR3, as DNA: TGCGCCAGCAGCAGACTCGGGGCTAGCGGTGGCACAGATACGCAGTATTTT. It codes for CASSRLGASGGTDTQYF. The chain has TRBV5-1 and TRBJ2-3, with 7 bases that match TRBD2. CDR3 size: 17 residues. Germline V gene data show CDR1 as SGHRS and CDR2 as YFSETQ. V trimming: 4 bases; J trimming: 1 base; junction bases outside the gene matches: 12.

This sequence joins TRBV10-3 and TRBJ1-5; 7 positions agree with TRBD1. V was pared by 10 bases and J by 7 bases, with 10 bases of the junction left unmatched. The CDR3 length is 13 residues. Germline CDR1 is ENHRY and CDR2 is SYGVKD. CDR3 sequence: CATTTGVEQPQHF. In DNA, the CDR3 is TGTGCCACCACTACAGGGGTGGAACAGCCCCAGCATTTT.

This clone showed up just once. V usage is TRBV9 and J usage is TRBJ1-3, with a tentative D call TRBD1 (6 bases). The CDR3 totals 14 residues. With 3 bases removed from V and 1 base from J, the gap between germline ends came to 8 bases. Per germline, CDR1 SGDLS and CDR2 YYNGEE. CDR3 in amino acids: CASSGRGSGNTIYF. CDR3 nucleotide sequence: TGTGCCAGCAGCGGCAGGGGTTCTGGAAACACCATATATTTT.

The V gene is TRBV28, the J gene TRBJ2-3; maybe TRBD2 (7 bases). Trimming removed 7 bases at V and 1 base at J, with 15 bases between. This CDR3 has 15 residues. The germline gives CDR1 MDHEN, CDR2 SYDVKM. The CDR3 loop is CASILGGGGTDTQYF. For the CDR3, the DNA is TGTGCCAGCATCCTTGGGGGGGGCGGCACAGATACGCAGTATTTT.

This clone is labeled medium-sized (0.01 to 0.1%). This rearrangement joins TRBV28 to TRBJ2-7; the D is unclear. The CDR3 covers 15 residues. Germline CDR1 MDHEN, CDR2 SYDVKM. The V end lost 5 bases, the J end lost 3 bases, and 17 bases lay between the germline ends. For the CDR3, the DNA is TGTGCCAGCAGTCCCCGACTGGGCGACCTCTACGAGCAGTACTTC. Translated, it gives CASSPRLGDLYEQYF.

In its sample, this clone was seen a few times. The V gene is TRBV19, the J gene TRBJ1-1, with a weak D call TRBD1 (5 bases). CDR1 and CDR2 from the germline V gene are LNHDA and SQIVND (reference sequence). The V and J ends lost 3 bases and 3 bases respectively, with 8 bases between them. The CDR3 length is 13 residues. The CDR3 coding sequence is TGTGCCAGTAGTATTGACAGCTACACTGAAGCTTTCTTT. Translation: CASSIDSYTEAFF.

The chain carries TRBV29-1 and TRBJ2-1; D not resolved. From germline, CDR1 is SQVTM and CDR2 ANQGSEA. The ends were cut back, 4 bases at V and 0 bases at J, with 7 bases in the middle. This CDR3 contains 13 residues. DNA of the CDR3: TGCAGCGTTGGCCCTTACTCCTACAATGAGCAGTTCTTC. Translating it yields CSVGPYSYNEQFF.

This chain uses TRBV7-6 with TRBJ2-1; 10 nucleotides align to TRBD1. CDR3 length: 14 amino acids. With V trimmed by 3 bases and J by 8 bases, 4 bases remained unmatched. Germline V CDR1 and CDR2: SGHVS, FNYEAQ. The CDR3 DNA follows: TGTGCCAGCAGCTTTGGGACAGGGGTCGATGAGCAGTTCTTC. Protein sequence: CASSFGTGVDEQFF.